This T cell receptor (beta chain) was sequenced for a study of blood T cell repertoires in COVID-19. V was clipped by 4 bases and J by 7 bases; unmatched bases: 7. The CDR3 spans 15 residues. From germline, CDR1 is LNHDA and CDR2 SQIVND (reference sequence). Per the authors' pipeline: Estimated nucleated cell counts came from reference gene primer amplification. Profiling relied on immunoSEQ multiplex PCR, and the TCRdb table lists in-frame clones only, not all of them. Clone size and the V and J calls come from that table; the DNA yielded D and trimming. The sample yields under 70,000 clones, around 89% seen once.

The receptor comes from a woman in her 70s with acute or convalescent COVID-19. This chain joins TRBV19 and TRBJ1-6; 7 nucleotides line up with TRBD1. The source material was peripheral blood. CDR3: CASSTGQVKNSPLHF. The CDR3 region has the DNA TGTGCCAGTAGTACCGGACAGGTGAAAAATTCACCCCTCCACTTT. Full variable domain (outside the CDR3, taken from reference TRBV19 and TRBJ1-6): DGGITQSPKYLFRKEGQNVTLSCEQNLNHDAMYWYRQDPGQGLRLIYYSQIVNDFQKGDIAEGYSVSREKKESFPLTVTSAQKNPTAFYLCASSTGQVKNSPLHFGNGTRLTVT.